This paragraph reports one T cell receptor (beta chain). The sample originates from a study of blood T cell repertoires in COVID-19. Study summary: The study drew acute and convalescent COVID-19 samples from the United States, Italy and Spain. PBMCs, B-cell-depleted T cells, or T cells provided the cDNA or gDNA that made up the material.

CDR3 length: 16 residues. The germline CDR1 and CDR2 sequences are KGHSH and LQKENI. Trimming at V came to 6 bases and at J to 4 bases, leaving 7 bases not matched to a gene. Sequenced by immunoSEQ multiplex PCR; TCRdb stores in-frame clones only, minus some. The sample includes hundreds of thousands of clones, 85% to 90% of them seen just once. Sequenced material: peripheral blood. The TCR originated in a woman aged 45-60 years with active or convalescent COVID-19. V usage is TRBV18 and J usage is TRBJ1-6; 9 bases agree with TRBD1. The CDR3 region is CASSGTGILYNSPLHF. The CDR3 DNA is TGTGCCAGCTCCGGGACAGGGATCCTATATAATTCACCCCTCCACTTT.